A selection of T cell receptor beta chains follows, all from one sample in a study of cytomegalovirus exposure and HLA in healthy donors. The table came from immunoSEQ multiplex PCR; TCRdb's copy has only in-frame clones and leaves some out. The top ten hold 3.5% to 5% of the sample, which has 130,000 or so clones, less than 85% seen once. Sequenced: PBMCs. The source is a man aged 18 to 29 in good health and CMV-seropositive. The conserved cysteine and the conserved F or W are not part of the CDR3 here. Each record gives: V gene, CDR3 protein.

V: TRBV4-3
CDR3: ASSQESGGGNEKLF

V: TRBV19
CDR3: ASTTRLAAYNEQF

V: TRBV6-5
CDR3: ASSVELWAGELF

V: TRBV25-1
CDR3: ASSRDRDYGYT

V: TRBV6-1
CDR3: ASEAGLYQPQH

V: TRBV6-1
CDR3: ASSEVQGGYEQY

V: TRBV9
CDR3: ASSVTSGGSRDEQF

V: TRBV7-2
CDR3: ASSQGQGFGEKLF

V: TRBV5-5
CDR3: ASSLGTGVNTEAF

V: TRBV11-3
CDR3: ASSLDRGNTEAF

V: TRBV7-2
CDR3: ASSLARFEQY

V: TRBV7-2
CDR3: ASSLVASGRGTDTQY

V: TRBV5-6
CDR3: ASSGGIEAF

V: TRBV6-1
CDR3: ASSEEPPKQY

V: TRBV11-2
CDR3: ASSLVRRSQQY

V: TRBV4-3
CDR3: ASSQEGREAYGYT

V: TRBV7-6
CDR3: ASSLDRLSTDTQY

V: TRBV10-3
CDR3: AISTSGRGTGELF

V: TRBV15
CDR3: ATSRVAGAAYEQY

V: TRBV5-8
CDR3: ASSLDRGGPLH

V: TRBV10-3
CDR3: AIRKGDINTGELF

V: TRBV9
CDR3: ASSVALGTGVYEQY

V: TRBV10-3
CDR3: ASSGLAGTGELF

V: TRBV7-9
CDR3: ASSPRQGWNTEAF

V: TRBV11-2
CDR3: ASSLDGLAADTQY

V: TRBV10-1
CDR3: ASSRGRTSYEQY

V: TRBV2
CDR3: ASSPGNDYGYT

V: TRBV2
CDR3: ASSEVGTGSNTEAF

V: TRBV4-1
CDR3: ASSHPQGYEQY

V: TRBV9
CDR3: ASSAPDRDFYGYT

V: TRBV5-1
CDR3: ASSHGQGRSSSGANVLT

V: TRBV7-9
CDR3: ATVRGGFRNTEAF

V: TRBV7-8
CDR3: ASSSQGATNEKLF

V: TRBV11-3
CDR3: ASSPGLASTDTQY

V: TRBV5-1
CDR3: ASSLAGSGQGADEQY

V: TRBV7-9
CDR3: ASSLGLALINEQF